A selection of T cell receptor beta chains follows, all from one sample in a study of regulatory T cells in long-lasting Graves disease. One entry per CDR3 protein, called by TCRdb with MiXCR from the multiplex PCR reads. The sample gives hundreds of thousands of distinct CDR3 sequences, around 16% of which show up once; approximately 8% is in the top ten. This same sample was also taken into another study, of T cells in Graves' hyperthyroidism and ophthalmopathy.

The sample consisted of peripheral blood mononuclear cells (PBMCs), taken at new diagnosis, from a patient treated with antithyroid drugs. Receptors were obtained from a woman aged 40 to 50 with Graves disease. Both conserved end residues are part of each CDR3. Each record gives: V gene, clone size, D gene, J gene, CDR3 length, CDR3 DNA, CDR3 protein. D genes are given only for firm matches. Size is omitted from some rows. Given values are once, few, many or a class for expanded clones.

>TRBV7-2|many|TRBD1|TRBJ2-3|16
TGTGCCAGCAGCCTCCGACAGGGATTTTTGACAGATACGCAGTATTTT
CASSLRQGFLTDTQYF
>TRBV6-9|few|TRBD1|TRBJ2-5|17
TGTGCCAGCAGTTACCCGATTACAGGGGCGTTCGAAGAGACCCAGTACTTC
CASSYPITGAFEETQYF
>TRBV7-2|.|.|TRBJ2-5|14
TGTGCCAGCAGCTATCAGGACAGCAAAGAGACCCAGTACTTC
CASSYQDSKETQYF
>TRBV11-2|many|.|TRBJ2-2|14
TGTGCCAGCAGCTTAGATCGGGCGGCCGGGGAGCTGTTTTTT
CASSLDRAAGELFF
>TRBV20-1|few|.|TRBJ2-3|15
TGCAGTGCTAGGCCCCGTCGTGGGAGTGCGGATACGCAGTATTTT
CSARPRRGSADTQYF
>TRBV3-1|many|.|TRBJ2-1|15
TGTGCCAGCAGCCCCCTAGACAGTTCCTACAATGAGCAGTTCTTC
CASSPLDSSYNEQFF
>TRBV5-6|many|TRBD2|TRBJ2-7|19
TGTGCCAGCAGCCCCCGCCCGGGACTAGCGGGGCTAAGCTCCTACGAGCAGTACTTC
CASSPRPGLAGLSSYEQYF
>TRBV5-8|.|TRBD1|TRBJ1-5|15
TGTGCCAGCAGTCCCGGGACAGGGAGGGGTCAGCCCCAGCATTTT
CASSPGTGRGQPQHF
>TRBV12-3/TRBV12-4|many|TRBD1|TRBJ1-2|15
TGTGCCAGCAGTTCCTACCGGGACAGAAACTATGGCTACACCTTC
CASSSYRDRNYGYTF
>TRBV15|few|TRBD2|TRBJ2-1|24
TGTGCCACCAGCAGGGTAAAAGGACAGGTCGGACTAGCGGGAGAAGGTCCCCGCGACAATGAGCAGTTCTTC
CATSRVKGQVGLAGEGPRDNEQFF
>TRBV7-9|many|TRBD2|TRBJ2-3|19
TGTGCCAGCAGCTTAGCCCTTCGTCTTGAGGGAGGGTGGGCAGATACGCAGTATTTT
CASSLALRLEGGWADTQYF
>TRBV9|.|TRBD2|TRBJ2-3|21
TGTGCCAGCAGCGTAGTTCCCCCCGGGACTAGCGGGACCGAGGGAGCAGATACGCAGTATTTT
CASSVVPPGTSGTEGADTQYF
>TRBV29-1|many|.|TRBJ2-5|14
TGCAGCGTTGAATTAGGGGGACATCAAGAGACCCAGTACTTC
CSVELGGHQETQYF
>TRBV14|many|.|TRBJ2-1|16
TGTGCCAGCAGCCAAGTGGCGGGCCTATCCTACAATGAGCAGTTCTTC
CASSQVAGLSYNEQFF
>TRBV6-5|.|.|TRBJ2-3|17
TGTGCCAGCAGTTACTCGATCGGAGGGTTTGGCGCAGATACGCAGTATTTT
CASSYSIGGFGADTQYF
>TRBV28|many|.|TRBJ2-1|14
TGTGCCAGCAGTTCAGGGGATACCTACAATGAGCAGTTCTTC
CASSSGDTYNEQFF